The present T cell receptor (beta chain) was sequenced within a study of monozygotic twins with inflammatory bowel disease. TCRdb reanalyzed the 5' RACE reads, giving one entry per CDR3 protein sequence and no DNA. The table for this sample gives over 200,000 distinct CDR3 sequences. CDR1 is MNHNS and CDR2 is SASEGT in the germline V gene. CDR3 size: 13 residues. The chain joins TRBV6-1 to TRBJ2-3; as DNA is missing, the TRBD2 call by TCRdb cannot be tested. The sequence derives from a human donor with ulcerative colitis or Crohn's disease, or a healthy co-twin of an affected twin (not recorded which). Sample: blood. The CDR3: CASSGAFWDTQYF.